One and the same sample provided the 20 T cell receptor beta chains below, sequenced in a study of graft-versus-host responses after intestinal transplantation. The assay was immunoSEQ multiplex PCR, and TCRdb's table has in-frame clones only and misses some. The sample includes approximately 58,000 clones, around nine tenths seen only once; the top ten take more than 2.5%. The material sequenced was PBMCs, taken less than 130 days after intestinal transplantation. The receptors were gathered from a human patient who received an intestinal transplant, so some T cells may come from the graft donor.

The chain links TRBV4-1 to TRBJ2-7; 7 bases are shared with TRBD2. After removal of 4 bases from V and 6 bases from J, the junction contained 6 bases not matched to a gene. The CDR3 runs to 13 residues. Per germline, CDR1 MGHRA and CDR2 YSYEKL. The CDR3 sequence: CASSPREESEQYF. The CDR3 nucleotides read TGCGCCAGCAGCCCCCGGGAGGAAAGCGAGCAGTACTTC.

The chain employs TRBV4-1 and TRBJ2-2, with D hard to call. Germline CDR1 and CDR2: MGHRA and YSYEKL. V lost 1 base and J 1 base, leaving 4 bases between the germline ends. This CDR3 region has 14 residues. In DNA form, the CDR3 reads TGCGCCAGCAGCCAAGGGAAGAACACCGGGGAGCTGTTTTTT. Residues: CASSQGKNTGELFF.

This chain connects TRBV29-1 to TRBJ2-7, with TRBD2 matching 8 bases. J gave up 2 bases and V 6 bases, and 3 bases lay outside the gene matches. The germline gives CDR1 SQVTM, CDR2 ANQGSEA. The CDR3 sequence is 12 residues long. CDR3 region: CSVTSGTYEQYF. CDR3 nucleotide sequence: TGCAGCGTCACTAGCGGCACCTACGAGCAGTACTTC.

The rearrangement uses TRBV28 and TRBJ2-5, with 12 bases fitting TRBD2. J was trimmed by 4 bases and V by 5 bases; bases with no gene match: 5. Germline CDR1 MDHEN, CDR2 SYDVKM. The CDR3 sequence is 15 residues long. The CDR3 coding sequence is TGTGCCAGCAGTCCTAGCGGGAGGGCCGTAGAGACCCAGTACTTC. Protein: CASSPSGRAVETQYF.

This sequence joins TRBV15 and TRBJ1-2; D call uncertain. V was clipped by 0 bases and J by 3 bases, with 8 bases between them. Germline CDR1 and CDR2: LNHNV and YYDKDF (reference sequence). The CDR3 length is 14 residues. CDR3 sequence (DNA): TGTGCCACCAGCAGAGAACCTAAATACTATGGCTACACCTTC. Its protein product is CATSREPKYYGYTF.

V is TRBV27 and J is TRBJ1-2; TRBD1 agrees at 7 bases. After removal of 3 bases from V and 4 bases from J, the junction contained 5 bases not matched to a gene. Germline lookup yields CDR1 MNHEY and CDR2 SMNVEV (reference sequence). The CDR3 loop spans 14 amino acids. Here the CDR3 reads CASSFKQGSYGYTF. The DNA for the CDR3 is TGTGCCAGCAGTTTTAAACAGGGGAGCTATGGCTACACCTTC.

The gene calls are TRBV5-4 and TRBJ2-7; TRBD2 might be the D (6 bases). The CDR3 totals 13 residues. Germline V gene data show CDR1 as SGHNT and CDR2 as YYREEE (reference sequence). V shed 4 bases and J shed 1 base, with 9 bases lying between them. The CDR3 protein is CASSRRGSYEQYF. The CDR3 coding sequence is TGTGCCAGCAGCCGGCGGGGTTCCTACGAGCAGTACTTC.

Here the CDR3 reads CASSLARGTTAYEQYF. DNA of the CDR3: TGTGCCAGCAGCTTAGCGCGGGGGACCACCGCCTACGAGCAGTACTTC. The gene calls are TRBV7-9 and TRBJ2-5; TRBD2 agrees at 7 bases. With the DNA end fitting TRBJ2-7 better, the J assignment may be wrong. The CDR3 contains 16 residues. Germline assignment: CDR1 SEHNR and CDR2 FQNEAQ (reference sequence).

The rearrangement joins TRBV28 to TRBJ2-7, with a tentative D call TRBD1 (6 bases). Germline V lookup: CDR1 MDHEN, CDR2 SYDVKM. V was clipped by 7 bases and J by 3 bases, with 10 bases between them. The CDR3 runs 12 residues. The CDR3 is CASTPGDYEQYF. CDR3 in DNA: TGTGCCAGCACCCCAGGGGACTACGAGCAGTACTTC.

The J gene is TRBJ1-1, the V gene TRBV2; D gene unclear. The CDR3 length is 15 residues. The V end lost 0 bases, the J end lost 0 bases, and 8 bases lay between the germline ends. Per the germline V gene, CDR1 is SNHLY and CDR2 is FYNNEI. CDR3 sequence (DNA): TGTGCCAGCAGTGAAGCGCCAGGAATGAACACTGAAGCTTTCTTT. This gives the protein CASSEAPGMNTEAFF.

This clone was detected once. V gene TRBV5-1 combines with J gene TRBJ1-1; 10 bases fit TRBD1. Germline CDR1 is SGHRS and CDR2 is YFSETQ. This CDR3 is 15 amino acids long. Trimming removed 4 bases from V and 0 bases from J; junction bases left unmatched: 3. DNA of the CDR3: TGCGCCAGCAGCAGGGACAGGGGAATGAACACTGAAGCTTTCTTT. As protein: CASSRDRGMNTEAFF.

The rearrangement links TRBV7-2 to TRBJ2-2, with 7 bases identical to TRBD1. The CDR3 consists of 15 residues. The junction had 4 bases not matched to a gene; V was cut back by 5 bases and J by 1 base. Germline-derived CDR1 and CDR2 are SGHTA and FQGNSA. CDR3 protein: CASSRRQGNTGELFF. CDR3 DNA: TGTGCCAGCAGCCGTAGACAGGGGAACACCGGGGAGCTGTTTTTT.

Here the CDR3 DNA reads TGTGCCAGCAGTGAAGCAGGGAGTACTGAAGCTTTCTTT. This codes for CASSEAGSTEAFF. This sequence joins TRBV2 and TRBJ1-1; D remains unclear. The length of the CDR3 is 13 residues. V gave up 0 bases and J gave up 5 bases, with 7 bases separating them. Germline assignment: CDR1 SNHLY and CDR2 FYNNEI.

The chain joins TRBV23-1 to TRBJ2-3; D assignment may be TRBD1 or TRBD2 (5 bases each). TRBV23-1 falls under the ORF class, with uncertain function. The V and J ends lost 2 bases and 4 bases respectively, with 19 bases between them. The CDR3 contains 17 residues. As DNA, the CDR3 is TGCGCCAGCAGTCAAATCGCCAGGACGGGGCCCCCAGATACGCAGTATTTT. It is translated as CASSQIARTGPPDTQYF.

This chain's CDR3 is CASSQDIRVSSTDTQYF. In DNA form, the CDR3 reads TGTGCCAGCAGCCAAGATATTCGAGTTTCTAGCACAGATACGCAGTATTTT. This chain uses TRBV4-2 with TRBJ2-3; D is uncertain. V dropped 0 bases and J dropped 0 bases, with 13 bases sitting between them. The CDR3 loop spans 17 amino acids. Germline V CDR1 and CDR2: LGHNA, YNFKEQ.

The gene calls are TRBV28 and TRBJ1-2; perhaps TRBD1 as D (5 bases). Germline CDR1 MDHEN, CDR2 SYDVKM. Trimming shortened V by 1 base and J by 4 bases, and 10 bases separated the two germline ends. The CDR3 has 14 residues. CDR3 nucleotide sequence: TGTGCCAGCAGTTTATCCCCAGGGCTCTATGGCTACACCTTC. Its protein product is CASSLSPGLYGYTF.

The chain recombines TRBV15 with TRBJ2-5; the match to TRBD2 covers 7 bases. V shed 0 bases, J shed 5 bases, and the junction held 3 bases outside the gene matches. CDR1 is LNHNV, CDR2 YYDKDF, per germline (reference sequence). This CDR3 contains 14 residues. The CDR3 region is CATSRDGGGETQYF. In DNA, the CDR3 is TGTGCCACCAGCAGAGATGGGGGAGGGGAGACCCAGTACTTC.

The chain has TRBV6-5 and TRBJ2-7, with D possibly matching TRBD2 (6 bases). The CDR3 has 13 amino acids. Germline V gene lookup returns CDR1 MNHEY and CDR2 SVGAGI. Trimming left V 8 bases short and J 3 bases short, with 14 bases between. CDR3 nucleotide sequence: TGTGCCAGCTGCCATCCCGGGGGCTACGAGCAGTACTTC. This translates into CASCHPGGYEQYF.

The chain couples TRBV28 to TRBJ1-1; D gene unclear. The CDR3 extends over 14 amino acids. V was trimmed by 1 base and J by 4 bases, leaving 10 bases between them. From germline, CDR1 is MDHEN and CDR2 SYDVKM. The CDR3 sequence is CASSLFGGSTEAFF. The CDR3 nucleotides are TGTGCCAGCAGTTTATTTGGAGGGTCCACTGAAGCTTTCTTT.

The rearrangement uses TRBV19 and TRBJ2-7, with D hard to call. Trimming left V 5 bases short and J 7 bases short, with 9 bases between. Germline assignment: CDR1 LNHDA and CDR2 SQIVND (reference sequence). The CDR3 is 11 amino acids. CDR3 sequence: CASSAGREQYF. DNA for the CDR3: TGTGCCAGTAGTGCTGGCCGGGAGCAGTACTTC.